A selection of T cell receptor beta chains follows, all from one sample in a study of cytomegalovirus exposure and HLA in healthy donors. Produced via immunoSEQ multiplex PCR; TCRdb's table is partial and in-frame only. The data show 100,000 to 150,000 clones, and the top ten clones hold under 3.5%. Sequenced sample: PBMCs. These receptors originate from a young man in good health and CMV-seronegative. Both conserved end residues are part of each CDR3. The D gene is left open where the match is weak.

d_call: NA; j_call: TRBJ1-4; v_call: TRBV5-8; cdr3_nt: TGTGCCAGCAGCTTGGCGAAGGACAATACAACTAATGAAAAACTGTTTTTT; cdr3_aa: CASSLAKDNTTNEKLFF
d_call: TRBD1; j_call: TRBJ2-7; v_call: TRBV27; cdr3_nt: TGTGCCAGCAGTCCCGACAGCTGGACAGGGTCCGCCTACGAGCAGTACTTC; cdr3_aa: CASSPDSWTGSAYEQYF
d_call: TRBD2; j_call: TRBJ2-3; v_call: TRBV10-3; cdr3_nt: TGTGCCATCAGCGCGACTAGCGGAAGCACAGATACGCAGTATTTT; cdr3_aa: CAISATSGSTDTQYF
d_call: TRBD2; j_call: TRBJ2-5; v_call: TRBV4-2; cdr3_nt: TGTGCCAGCAGCCAAGATGTTGCTAGCGGTAAAGAGACCCAGTACTTC; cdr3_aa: CASSQDVASGKETQYF
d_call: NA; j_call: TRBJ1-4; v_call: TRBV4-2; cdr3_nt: TGTGCCAGCAGCCAAGATATGACGAGGCGGGTTTTT; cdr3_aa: CASSQDMTRRVF
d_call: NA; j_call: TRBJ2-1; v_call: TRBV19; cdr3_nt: TGTGCCAGTAGTACCCACCGGGACTTTGATATCAATGAGCAGTTCTTC; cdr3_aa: CASSTHRDFDINEQFF
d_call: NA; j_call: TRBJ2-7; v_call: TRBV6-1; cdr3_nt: TGTGCCAGCAGTGAAATGGCGGGATGGTCCTACGAGCAGTACTTC; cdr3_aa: CASSEMAGWSYEQYF
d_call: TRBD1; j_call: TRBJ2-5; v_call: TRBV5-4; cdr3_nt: TGTGCCAGCAGCAACCCCCGAGGGACAGGGGAAGAGACCCAGTACTTC; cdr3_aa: CASSNPRGTGEETQYF
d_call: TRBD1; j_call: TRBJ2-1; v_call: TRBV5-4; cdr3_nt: TGTGCCAGCAGCCCGGGACAGGCCTACAATGAGCAGTTCTTC; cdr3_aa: CASSPGQAYNEQFF
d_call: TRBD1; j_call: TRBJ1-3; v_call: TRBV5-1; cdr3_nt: TGCGCCAGCAGCCAGTCAAGGACAGGGGGAAACACCATATATTTT; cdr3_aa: CASSQSRTGGNTIYF
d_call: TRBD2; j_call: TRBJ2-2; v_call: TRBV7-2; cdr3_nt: TGTGCCAGCAGCCCCCAGGCGCTAGCGGTGAAGACCGGGGAGCTGTTTTTT; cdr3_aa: CASSPQALAVKTGELFF
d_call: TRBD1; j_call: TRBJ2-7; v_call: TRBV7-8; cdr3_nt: TGTGCCAGCAGCACCCGACAGGGGGTCTACTACGAGCAGTACTTC; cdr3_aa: CASSTRQGVYYEQYF
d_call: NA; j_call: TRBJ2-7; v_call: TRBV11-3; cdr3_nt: TGTGCCAGCAGCCAACTTAGCGGAGCAACCTACGAGCAGTACTTC; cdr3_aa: CASSQLSGATYEQYF
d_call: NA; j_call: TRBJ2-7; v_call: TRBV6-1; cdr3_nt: TGTGCCAGCAGTGAATTAGGTGGGCTAGACTACGAGCAGTACTTC; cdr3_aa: CASSELGGLDYEQYF
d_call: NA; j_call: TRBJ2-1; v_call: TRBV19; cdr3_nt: TGTGCCAGTAGTATTTCAGTGGAGATCTCCTACAATGAGCAGTTCTTC; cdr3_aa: CASSISVEISYNEQFF
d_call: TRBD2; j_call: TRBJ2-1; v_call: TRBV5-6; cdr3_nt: TGTGCCAGCAGCTTTGGCGGGAGGTGGCATGAGCAGTTCTTC; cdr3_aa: CASSFGGRWHEQFF
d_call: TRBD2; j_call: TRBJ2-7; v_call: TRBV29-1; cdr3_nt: TGCAGCGTGGGACTAGCGGAACCCTACGAGCAGTACTTC; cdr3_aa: CSVGLAEPYEQYF
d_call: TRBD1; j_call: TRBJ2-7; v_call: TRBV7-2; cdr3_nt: TGTGCCAGCAGCCTACCGGGACAGGGGGACTACGAGCAGTACTTC; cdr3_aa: CASSLPGQGDYEQYF
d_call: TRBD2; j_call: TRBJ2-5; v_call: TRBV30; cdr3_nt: TGTGCCTGGGGTAGCGGGAGGGACCAAGAGACCCAGTACTTC; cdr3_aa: CAWGSGRDQETQYF
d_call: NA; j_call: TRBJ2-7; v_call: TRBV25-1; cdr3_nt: TGTGCCAGCAGTGAACATACGGACAGAAACTACGAGCAGTACTTC; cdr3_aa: CASSEHTDRNYEQYF
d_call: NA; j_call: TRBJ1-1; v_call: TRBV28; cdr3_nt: TGTGCCAGCAGAAGGGGCACTGAAGCTTTCTTT; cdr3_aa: CASRRGTEAFF
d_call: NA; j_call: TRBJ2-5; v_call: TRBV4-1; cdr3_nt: TGCGCCAGCAGCCAAGACCGGACAGTCCCGGGCGAGACCCAGTACTTC; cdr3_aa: CASSQDRTVPGETQYF
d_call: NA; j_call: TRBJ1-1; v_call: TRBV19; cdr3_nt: TGTGCCAGTGGCGACGGGACTGAAGCTTTCTTT; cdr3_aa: CASGDGTEAFF
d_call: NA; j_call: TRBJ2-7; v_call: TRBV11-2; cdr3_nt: TGTGCCAGCAGCTTAGCGGCGGAGGGCTCCTACGAGCAGTACTTC; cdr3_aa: CASSLAAEGSYEQYF
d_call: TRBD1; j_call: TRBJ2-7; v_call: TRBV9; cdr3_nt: TGTGCCAGCGGACAGGGGACAGGATACGAGCAGTACTTC; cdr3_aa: CASGQGTGYEQYF
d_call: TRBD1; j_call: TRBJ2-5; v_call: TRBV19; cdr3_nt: TGTGCCAGTAGTATAGATATGACAGGGTCTAGGCAAGAGACCCAGTACTTC; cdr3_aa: CASSIDMTGSRQETQYF
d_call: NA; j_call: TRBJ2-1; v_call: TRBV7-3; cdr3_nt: TGTGCCAGCAGCCCGGGTCTAGCCGGCAATGAGCAGTTCTTC; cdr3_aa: CASSPGLAGNEQFF
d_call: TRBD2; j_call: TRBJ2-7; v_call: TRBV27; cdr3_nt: TGTGCCAGCAGCCGGGGGGAGGGAGGGGCGTACGAGCAGTACTTC; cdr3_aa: CASSRGEGGAYEQYF
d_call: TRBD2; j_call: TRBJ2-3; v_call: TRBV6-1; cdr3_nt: TGTGCCAGCAGCGGACTAGCGGGTATTACAGATACGCAGTATTTT; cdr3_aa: CASSGLAGITDTQYF
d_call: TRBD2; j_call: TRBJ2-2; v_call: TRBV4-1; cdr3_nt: TGCGCCAGCAGCCAACTAGCGGGAGCGGAGAACACCGGGGAGCTGTTTTTT; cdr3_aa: CASSQLAGAENTGELFF
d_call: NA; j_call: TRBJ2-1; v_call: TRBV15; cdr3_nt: TGTGCCACCAGCAGAGACACCTTACCTCAATCCGGGGAGCAGTTCTTC; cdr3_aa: CATSRDTLPQSGEQFF
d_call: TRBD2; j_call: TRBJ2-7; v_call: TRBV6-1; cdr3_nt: TGTGCCAGCAGTGCCCGACGACTAGCGCACTCTTTC; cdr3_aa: CASSARRLAHSF
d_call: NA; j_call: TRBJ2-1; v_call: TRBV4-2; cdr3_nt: TGTGCCAGCAGCCAAGATTTAGGTGGGGAGAAGAGCTCCTACAATGAGCAGTTCTTC; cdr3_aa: CASSQDLGGEKSSYNEQFF
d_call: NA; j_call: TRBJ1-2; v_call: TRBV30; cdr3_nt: TGTGCCTGGAGTGTAAACCCCCCTTGGAGGGTTAGAGGCTACACCTTC; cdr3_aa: CAWSVNPPWRVRGYTF
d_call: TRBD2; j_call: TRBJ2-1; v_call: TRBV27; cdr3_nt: TGTGCCAGCAGTTTAAACTCAGTAGCGGGCCTTCGTGAGCAGTTCTTC; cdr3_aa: CASSLNSVAGLREQFF
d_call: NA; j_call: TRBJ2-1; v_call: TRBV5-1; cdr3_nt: TGCGCCAGCCGCCCCCGGAGCTCCTACAATGAGCAGTTCTTC; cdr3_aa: CASRPRSSYNEQFF
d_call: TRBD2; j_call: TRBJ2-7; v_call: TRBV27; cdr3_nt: TGTGCCAGCAGCCCACTAGCGGGAGTCGCCTACGAGCAGTACTTC; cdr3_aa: CASSPLAGVAYEQYF
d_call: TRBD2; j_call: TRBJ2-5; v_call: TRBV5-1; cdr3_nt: TGCGCCAGCAGAGTGCCAGCGGGAAAGTCGGAGACCCAGTACTTC; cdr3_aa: CASRVPAGKSETQYF
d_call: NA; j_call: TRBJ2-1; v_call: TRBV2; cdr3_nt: TGTGCCAGCAGTTTAGATACTGAGCAGTTCTTC; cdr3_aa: CASSLDTEQFF
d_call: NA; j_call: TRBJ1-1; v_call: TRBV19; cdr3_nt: TGTGCCAGTAGTATATACATGAACACTGAAGCTTTCTTT; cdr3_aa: CASSIYMNTEAFF
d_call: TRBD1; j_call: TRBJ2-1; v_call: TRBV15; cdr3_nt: TGTGCCACCAGCAGAGGATATCCGGGACAGGGGGCGGGAGAGCAGTTCTTC; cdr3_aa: CATSRGYPGQGAGEQFF
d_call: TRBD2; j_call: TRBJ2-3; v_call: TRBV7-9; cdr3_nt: TGTGCCAGCAGCCACACTAGCGGGAGTGATTCGGATACGCAGTATTTT; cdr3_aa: CASSHTSGSDSDTQYF
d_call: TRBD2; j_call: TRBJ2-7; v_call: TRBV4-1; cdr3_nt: TGCGCCAGCAGCCAAGGACTAGCGGTGTCCTACGAGCAGTACTTC; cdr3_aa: CASSQGLAVSYEQYF
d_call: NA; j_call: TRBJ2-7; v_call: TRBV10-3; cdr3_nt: TGTGCCATCGGCCCGGGGGCGGGGGCAACCTACGAGCAGTACTTC; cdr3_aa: CAIGPGAGATYEQYF
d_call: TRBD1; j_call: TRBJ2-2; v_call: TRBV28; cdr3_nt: TGTGCCAGCAGTACCGGACAGGGGACCGGGGAGCTGTTTTTT; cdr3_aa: CASSTGQGTGELFF
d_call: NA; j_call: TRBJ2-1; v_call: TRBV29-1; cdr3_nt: TGCAGCGAAACAAGACAGGTAGTCAATGAGCAGTTCTTC; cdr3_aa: CSETRQVVNEQFF
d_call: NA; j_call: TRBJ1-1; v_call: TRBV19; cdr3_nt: TGTGCCAGTATCCGAACAGGGTGGCCTGAAGCTTTCTTT; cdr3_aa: CASIRTGWPEAFF
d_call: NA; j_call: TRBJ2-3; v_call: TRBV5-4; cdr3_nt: TGTGCCAGCAGCTTAAGACGGGGGGCCACAGATACGCAGTATTTT; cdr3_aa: CASSLRRGATDTQYF
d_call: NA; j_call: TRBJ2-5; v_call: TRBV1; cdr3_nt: TGCACCAGCAGCCCCCCAGGACAGATAGAAGAGACCCAGTACTTC; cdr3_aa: CTSSPPGQIEETQYF
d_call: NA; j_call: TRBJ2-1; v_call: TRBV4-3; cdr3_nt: TGCGCCAGCAGCCAAGGAAGTGGACAGTTTCACAATGAGCAGTTCTTC; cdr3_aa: CASSQGSGQFHNEQFF
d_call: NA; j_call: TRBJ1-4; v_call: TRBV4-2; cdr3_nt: TGTGCCAGCAGCCTACAGGGCCAGGATGAAAAACTGTTTTTT; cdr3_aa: CASSLQGQDEKLFF